One and the same sample provided the 27 T cell receptor beta chains below, sequenced in a study of blood T cell repertoires in COVID-19. Assay: immunoSEQ multiplex PCR; the TCRdb copy retains only in-frame clones and omits some. There are 150,000 to 200,000 clones in the sample; approximately 80% occur only once, and 10% to 15% lies in the top ten. Material: PBMCs or T cells enriched from blood (not recorded which). These receptors were collected from a man aged 40-55 years who had recovered from COVID-19.

In DNA, the CDR3 is TGTGCCAGCTTTTGGGACAGGGAACACCTCTACGAGCAGTACTTC. It yields the protein CASFWDREHLYEQYF. The V gene is TRBV5-6, the J gene TRBJ2-7; 9 nucleotides match TRBD1. Germline CDR1 and CDR2: SGHDT and YYEEEE. The CDR3 length is 15 residues. Trimming took 7 bases from V and 3 from J; bases not matched to a gene: 11.

J is TRBJ2-5 and V is TRBV30; D might be TRBD1 (6 bases). Germline CDR1 and CDR2: GTSNPN and SVGIG (reference sequence). CDR3 length: 14 residues. V was pared by 1 base and J by 5 bases, with 14 bases between. The DNA of the CDR3 is TGTGCCTGGAGTGGCAGGGGTGTGGTGGAGACCCAGTACTTC. It yields the protein CAWSGRGVVETQYF. The full variable domain, in which reference TRBV30 and TRBJ2-5 provide the parts outside the CDR3, is SQTIHQWPATLVQPVGSPLSLECTVEGTSNPNLYWYRQAAGRGLQLLFYSVGIGQISSEVPQNLSASRPQDRQFILSSKKLLLSDSGFYLCAWSGRGVVETQYFGPGTRLLVL.

The V and J genes are TRBV28 and TRBJ1-5; 9 bases are shared with TRBD1. Trimming removed 8 bases from V and 5 bases from J; junction bases left unmatched: 7. This CDR3 region has 14 residues. Germline loops: CDR1 MDHEN, CDR2 SYDVKM. CDR3 loop: CASDGQGIYQPQHF. In DNA, the CDR3 is TGTGCCAGCGACGGACAGGGGATCTATCAGCCCCAGCATTTT.

This clone was found once. J is TRBJ2-7 and V is TRBV15, with TRBD1 identical over 7 bases. The CDR3 is made up of 13 amino acids. After removal of 4 bases from V and 3 bases from J, the junction contained 3 bases not matched to a gene. The germline gives CDR1 LNHNV, CDR2 YYDKDF (reference sequence). The CDR3 DNA follows: TGTGCCACCAGCAAGGGGACAGACTACGAGCAGTACGTC. Its protein is CATSKGTDYEQYV.

This clone has just one count. The chain carries TRBV28 and TRBJ2-1; 9 bases line up with TRBD2. Per germline, CDR1 MDHEN and CDR2 SYDVKM. The CDR3 has 15 residues. J gave up 5 bases and V 6 bases, and 8 bases lay outside the gene matches. The CDR3 region has the DNA TGTGCCAGCAGCCCCGGGACTAGCCCCCACAATGAGCAGTTCTTC. Translation gives CASSPGTSPHNEQFF.

Written as DNA, the CDR3 is TGTGCCAGCAGCTTGTGGCGGGACGGGCAGTTCTTC. Amino acids: CASSLWRDGQFF. The rearrangement joins TRBV5-6 to TRBJ2-1, with D possibly TRBD2 on 6 matching bases. V was cut by 1 base and J by 12 bases, with 11 bases left in between. CDR3 length: 12 residues. Germline V gene data show CDR1 as SGHDT and CDR2 as YYEEEE.

The chain couples TRBV28 to TRBJ2-7; 8 bases are shared with TRBD1. Germline V gene data show CDR1 as MDHEN and CDR2 as SYDVKM. The CDR3 is 16 residues long. V dropped 6 bases and J dropped 3; count of bases not matched to a gene: 13. CDR3 residues: CASSLDRGKGFYEQYF. The DNA for the CDR3 is TGTGCCAGCAGCCTAGACAGGGGAAAAGGATTCTACGAGCAGTACTTC.

This clone was counted once. This chain connects TRBV13 to TRBJ1-1; the match to TRBD1 covers 10 bases. From germline, CDR1 is PRHDT and CDR2 FYEKMQ (reference sequence). The CDR3 extends over 15 amino acids. V shed 2 bases and J 1 base; nucleotides not matched to a gene: 1. The CDR3 DNA follows: TGTGCCAGCAGCTTAAGGGACAGGGGGAACACTGAAGCTTTCTTT. Its translation is CASSLRDRGNTEAFF.

The chain recombines TRBV29-1 with TRBJ2-7; 8 bases map to TRBD2. The CDR3 runs to 13 residues. V dropped 6 bases and J dropped 5; count of bases not matched to a gene: 9. Germline V lookup: CDR1 SQVTM, CDR2 ANQGSEA. As DNA, the CDR3 is TGCAGCGTGCCCAGCGGGAGTCTCAACGAGCAGTACTTC. This translates into CSVPSGSLNEQYF.

The chain couples TRBV28 to TRBJ2-7, with D perhaps matching TRBD1 (6 bases). CDR3 size: 13 residues. Trimming stripped 10 bases from V and 6 bases from J, with 19 bases between. The germline V gene encodes CDR1 MDHEN and CDR2 SYDVKM. CDR3 in DNA: TGTGCCACCCGAGACGTAACAGGGCGCGAGCAGTACTTC. Amino acid sequence: CATRDVTGREQYF.

Concerning this clone: In the same sample, other DNA sequences code for this CDR3. The chain recombines TRBV4-3 with TRBJ2-1, with 8 bases fitting TRBD2. Per germline, CDR1 LGHNA and CDR2 YSLEER. CDR3 length equals 16 residues. Trimming removed 0 bases from V and 4 bases from J; junction bases left unmatched: 5. CDR3 bases: TGCGCCAGCAGCCAAGAAGGACTAGCAGGGTACAATGAGCAGTTCTTC. Translation: CASSQEGLAGYNEQFF.

V gene TRBV3-1 (or the pseudogene TRBV3-2) combines with J gene TRBJ2-7; D possibly corresponds to TRBD2 (6 bases). The CDR3 sequence is 15 residues long. Germline assignment: CDR1 LGHDT and CDR2 YNNKEL (reference sequence). Trimming cost V 4 bases and J 3 bases, with 16 bases left between them. This chain's CDR3 is CASSPGTAVHYEQYV. CDR3 coding DNA: TGTGCCAGCAGCCCCGGGACTGCCGTCCACTACGAGCAGTACGTC.

The J gene is TRBJ1-1, the V gene TRBV5-4; TRBD1 agrees at 10 bases. The CDR3 sequence is 15 residues long. CDR1 is SGHNT and CDR2 is YYREEE in the germline V gene (reference sequence). Germline trimming cut 3 bases from V and 5 bases from J; bases unmatched to any gene: 7. The CDR3: CASSSIDRGRTEAFF. The CDR3 DNA is TGTGCCAGCAGCTCAATCGACAGGGGGCGGACTGAAGCTTTCTTT. The complete variable domain, with remaining parts taken from reference TRBV5-4 and TRBJ1-1, reads ETGVTQSPTHLIKTRGQQVTLRCSSQSGHNTVSWYQQALGQGPQFIFQYYREEENGRGNFPPRFSGLQFPNYSSELNVNALELDDSALYLCASSSIDRGRTEAFFGQGTRLTVV.

J is TRBJ2-1 and V is TRBV7-2; TRBD2 is a possible D gene (6 bases). Per the germline V gene, CDR1 is SGHTA and CDR2 is FQGNSA. Trimming left V 1 base short and J 10 bases short, with 17 bases between. This CDR3 contains 15 residues. This chain's CDR3 is CASSLEFGAAGEQFF. The CDR3 coding sequence is TGTGCCAGCAGCTTAGAGTTCGGGGCGGCGGGGGAGCAGTTCTTC.

The chain has TRBV2 and TRBJ2-1, with a weak D call TRBD2 (5 bases). V dropped 6 bases and J dropped 3 bases, with 15 bases sitting between them. The CDR3 contains 15 residues. Per the germline V gene, CDR1 is SNHLY and CDR2 is FYNNEI. CDR3 region: CASSVFGVDYNEQFF. The DNA for the CDR3 is TGTGCCAGCAGCGTGTTCGGGGTAGACTACAATGAGCAGTTCTTC.

This chain joins TRBV2 and TRBJ2-7; 9 nucleotides line up with TRBD1. Germline CDR1 SNHLY, CDR2 FYNNEI. J lost 3 bases, V lost 7 bases, and 10 bases had no gene match. This CDR3 has 15 residues. The CDR3 loop is CASTFGQGRYYEQYV. In DNA, the CDR3 is TGTGCCAGCACCTTCGGACAGGGGCGATACTACGAGCAGTACGTC.

The chain uses TRBV28 and TRBJ1-4; D is perhaps TRBD1 (5 bases). Between the trimmed V and J ends, which lost 6 bases and 14 bases, there was a span of 16 bases. The CDR3 extends over 12 amino acids. From germline, CDR1 is MDHEN and CDR2 SYDVKM. This CDR3 is CASSTSRGHLFF. As DNA, the CDR3 is TGTGCCAGCAGCACCTCAAGGGGCCACCTGTTTTTT.

The CDR3 is CAAGTGDGEQFF. CDR3 coding DNA: TGCGCCGCGGGGACAGGGGACGGGGAGCAGTTCTTC. The J gene is TRBJ2-1, the V gene TRBV5-1; 10 nucleotides align to TRBD1. The germline CDR1 and CDR2 sequences are SGHRS and YFSETQ. The V and J ends lost 10 bases and 10 bases, in that order; junction bases with no gene match: 8. The CDR3 contains 12 residues. Together with reference TRBV5-1 and TRBJ2-1, the CDR3 gives the full variable domain: KAGVTQTPRYLIKTRGQQVTLSCSPISGHRSVSWYQQTPGQGLQFLFEYFSETQRNKGNFPGRFSGRQFSNSRSEMNVSTLELGDSALYLCAAGTGDGEQFFGPGTRLTVL.

The genes are TRBV20-1 and TRBJ2-1; D is ambiguous. The CDR3 loop spans 11 amino acids. With 6 bases removed from V and 6 bases from J, the gap between germline ends came to 9 bases. Germline values: CDR1 DFQATT, CDR2 SNEGSKA (reference sequence). The CDR3 here is CSAMLGNEQFF. The CDR3 DNA reads as TGCAGTGCAATGCTAGGCAATGAGCAGTTCTTC.

The V and J genes are TRBV9 and TRBJ2-2; a possible D gene is TRBD1 (6 bases). Trimming stripped 1 base from V and 6 bases from J, with 7 bases between. CDR1 and CDR2 (germline): SGDLS, YYNGEE. The CDR3 loop spans 13 amino acids. CDR3 protein: CASSVYRAGELFF. In nucleotides, the CDR3 is TGTGCCAGCAGCGTATACAGGGCCGGGGAGCTGTTTTTT.

The rearrangement joins TRBV19 to TRBJ1-6; D is perhaps TRBD1 (5 bases). V shed 6 bases and J shed 10 bases, with 16 bases lying between them. This CDR3 spans 14 amino acids. Germline lookup yields CDR1 LNHDA and CDR2 SQIVND (reference sequence). CDR3 bases: TGTGCCAGTAGCAGCGGGGGGATGGGATCACCCCTCCACTTT. This codes for CASSSGGMGSPLHF.

The gene calls are TRBV4-3 and TRBJ2-1, with D tentatively TRBD1 (5 bases). V dropped 1 base and J dropped 8 bases, with 21 bases sitting between them. Germline lookup yields CDR1 LGHNA and CDR2 YSLEER. The CDR3 consists of 17 residues. CDR3 coding DNA: TGCGCCAGCAGCCAAGCCCAAAGGGGCCTCGGTGGCGATGAGCAGTTCTTC. Amino acids: CASSQAQRGLGGDEQFF.

The V gene is TRBV4-3, the J gene TRBJ2-3, with 9 nucleotides matching TRBD2. With V trimmed by 4 bases and J by 6 bases, 17 bases remained unmatched. CDR1 LGHNA and CDR2 YSLEER come from the germline V gene. The CDR3 has 18 amino acids. For the CDR3, the DNA is TGCGCCAGCAGCCGGATGCCCAACCCGGGACTAGCATCGGATACGCAGTATTTT. It codes for CASSRMPNPGLASDTQYF.

The chain links TRBV7-6 to TRBJ2-7; D may be TRBD2 (5 bases). Germline CDR1 is SGHVS and CDR2 is FNYEAQ. The CDR3 has 13 residues. V gave up 3 bases and J gave up 5 bases, with 11 bases separating them. This CDR3 reads CASSFTSGDEQYF. The CDR3 DNA sequence: TGTGCCAGCAGCTTTACCAGCGGCGACGAGCAGTACTTC.

The V gene is TRBV7-3, the J gene TRBJ2-3, with D perhaps TRBD2 (6 bases). The CDR3 is 15 amino acids. V was cut by 4 bases and J by 1 base, with 12 bases left in between. CDR1 is SGHTA, CDR2 FQGTGA, per germline. CDR3 in DNA: TGTGCCAGCAGCTCTGTGGGACTCGGCACAGATACGCAGTATTTT. Translated, it gives CASSSVGLGTDTQYF.

This clone was seen only once. The DNA for the CDR3 is TGCACCAGCAGCTTCGGGACTAGCGGGATTCTTCCCCTACTCAATGAGCAGTTCTTC. This codes for CTSSFGTSGILPLLNEQFF. The chain is built from TRBV1 and TRBJ2-1; the table's D call, TRBD2, has no DNA check behind it. TRBV1 constitutes a pseudogene. CDR3 length equals 19 residues.

CDR3 sequence (DNA): TGTGCCAGCAGTTTAGGGGACAGAACCTACGAGCAGTACTTC. Translated: CASSLGDRTYEQYF. V usage is TRBV28 and J usage is TRBJ2-7, with TRBD1 matching 7 bases. The V gene end was trimmed by 2 bases and the J gene end by 2 bases; junction bases not matched to a gene: 3. The germline V gene has CDR1 MDHEN and CDR2 SYDVKM. This CDR3 region has 14 residues.